One and the same sample provided the 10 T cell receptor beta chains below, sequenced in a study of control samples from healthy donors and cancer patients. Clones were read by immunoSEQ multiplex PCR, and TCRdb kept only the in-frame ones, dropping some. The sample records roughly 90,000 clones, roughly four fifths being singletons. Sequenced: blood. The receptor set was obtained from a woman aged 55-69 years in good health.

This chain joins TRBV11-2 and TRBJ1-1; 7 nucleotides line up with TRBD1. Germline CDR1 and CDR2: SGHAT and FQNNGV. This CDR3 is 15 amino acids long. The J segment lost 1 base and the V segment lost 4 bases, leaving 6 bases of the junction unmatched. The CDR3 DNA is TGTGCCAGCAGCTACTGGACAGGAACGAACACTGAAGCTTTCTTT. Its translation is CASSYWTGTNTEAFF. Supplemented by reference TRBV11-2 and TRBJ1-1, the full variable domain reads EAGVAQSPRYKIIEKRQSVAFWCNPISGHATLYWYQQILGQGPKLLIQFQNNGVVDDSQLPKDRFSAERLKGVDSTLKIQPAKLEDSAVYLCASSYWTGTNTEAFFGQGTRLTVV.

The rearrangement joins TRBV6-1 to TRBJ1-2, with TRBD1 matching 7 bases. V shed 0 bases and J 2 bases; nucleotides not matched to a gene: 6. Germline V gene data show CDR1 as MNHNS and CDR2 as SASEGT. The CDR3 contains 16 residues. The CDR3: CASSEASLTGNYGYTF. The CDR3 nucleotides read TGTGCCAGCAGTGAAGCTTCCTTGACAGGGAACTATGGCTACACCTTC.

The V gene is TRBV21-1, the J gene TRBJ1-5; TRBD1 is the table's D call and was not checked against the DNA. TRBV21-1 is described as a pseudogene. The CDR3 totals 12 residues. CDR3 coding DNA: TGTGCTGCAGGGGGCGAGGATCAGCCCCAGCATTTT. Protein product: CAAGGEDQPQHF.

The chain carries TRBV19 and TRBJ1-4; 9 positions match TRBD1. The V gene's germline CDR1 is LNHDA and CDR2 SQIVND (reference sequence). The CDR3 is made up of 18 amino acids. J was trimmed by 1 base and V by 5 bases; bases with no gene match: 11. The chain's CDR3 is CASSFRQGEVLTNEKLFF. The CDR3 coding sequence is TGTGCCAGTAGTTTTCGACAGGGGGAAGTATTAACTAATGAAAAACTGTTTTTT. The whole variable domain, filled in from reference TRBV19 and TRBJ1-4, reads DGGITQSPKYLFRKEGQNVTLSCEQNLNHDAMYWYRQDPGQGLRLIYYSQIVNDFQKGDIAEGYSVSREKKESFPLTVTSAQKNPTAFYLCASSFRQGEVLTNEKLFFGSGTQLSVL.

J is TRBJ2-7 and V is TRBV21-1; the table names TRBD1, a call not compared with the DNA. TRBV21-1 is labeled a pseudogene. The CDR3 is made up of 15 amino acids. Here the CDR3 reads CASSGPGQALYEQYF. The CDR3 coding sequence is TGTGCCAGCAGCGGTCCGGGACAGGCATTATACGAGCAGTACTTC.

The V call is TRBV27, the J call TRBJ2-7; D is possibly TRBD1 or TRBD2 (5 bases each). With 6 bases removed from V and 5 bases from J, the gap between germline ends came to 20 bases. Germline V lookup: CDR1 MNHEY, CDR2 SMNVEV (reference sequence). There are 15 residues in the CDR3. The CDR3 loop reads CASSPRDRHFNEQYF. DNA for the CDR3: TGTGCCAGCAGCCCACGGGACCGCCATTTCAACGAGCAGTACTTC.

The chain links TRBV7-2 to TRBJ1-4; the D is unclear. The V end was cut by 1 base, the J end by 7 bases, with 4 bases between. The germline V gene has CDR1 SGHTA and CDR2 FQGNSA. CDR3 length equals 12 residues. CDR3 amino acids: CASSLVREKLFF. CDR3 nucleotides: TGTGCCAGCAGCTTAGTGCGTGAAAAACTGTTTTTT. Full variable domain (missing parts from reference TRBV7-2 and TRBJ1-4): GAGVSQSPSNKVTEKGKDVELRCDPISGHTALYWYRQSLGQGLEFLIYFQGNSAPDKSGLPSDRFSAERTGGSVSTLTIQRTQQEDSAVYLCASSLVREKLFFGSGTQLSVL.

This clone was counted only a few times. The chain is built from TRBV5-1 and TRBJ2-2; TRBD1 is a possible D gene (5 bases). The CDR3 length is 15 residues. Germline V gene data show CDR1 as SGHRS and CDR2 as YFSETQ. Trimming took 4 bases from V and 1 from J, leaving 11 bases between them. In DNA form, the CDR3 reads TGCGCCAGCAGCGCTTTGGGGCGGAACACCGGGGAGCTGTTTTTT. Protein product: CASSALGRNTGELFF. Using reference TRBV5-1 and TRBJ2-2 for the parts outside the CDR3, the full variable domain is KAGVTQTPRYLIKTRGQQVTLSCSPISGHRSVSWYQQTPGQGLQFLFEYFSETQRNKGNFPGRFSGRQFSNSRSEMNVSTLELGDSALYLCASSALGRNTGELFFGEGSRLTVL.

A single count supports this clone. V is TRBV7-8 and J is TRBJ1-3; 7 bases align to TRBD1. J was trimmed by 2 bases and V by 5 bases; bases with no gene match: 9. The length of the CDR3 is 16 residues. Germline-derived CDR1 and CDR2 are SGHVS and FQNEAQ. CDR3 nucleotides: TGTGCCAGCAGCCATAGGGGGACAGTCACTGGAAACACCATATATTTT. The encoded protein is CASSHRGTVTGNTIYF.

The chain joins TRBV11-2 to TRBJ2-1; D call uncertain. This CDR3 region has 13 residues. Trimming stripped 1 base from V and 3 bases from J, with 4 bases between. CDR1 and CDR2 from the germline V gene are SGHAT and FQNNGV. CDR3 in amino acids: CASSLVLYNEQFF. The CDR3 DNA sequence: TGTGCCAGCAGCTTAGTCCTCTACAATGAGCAGTTCTTC.